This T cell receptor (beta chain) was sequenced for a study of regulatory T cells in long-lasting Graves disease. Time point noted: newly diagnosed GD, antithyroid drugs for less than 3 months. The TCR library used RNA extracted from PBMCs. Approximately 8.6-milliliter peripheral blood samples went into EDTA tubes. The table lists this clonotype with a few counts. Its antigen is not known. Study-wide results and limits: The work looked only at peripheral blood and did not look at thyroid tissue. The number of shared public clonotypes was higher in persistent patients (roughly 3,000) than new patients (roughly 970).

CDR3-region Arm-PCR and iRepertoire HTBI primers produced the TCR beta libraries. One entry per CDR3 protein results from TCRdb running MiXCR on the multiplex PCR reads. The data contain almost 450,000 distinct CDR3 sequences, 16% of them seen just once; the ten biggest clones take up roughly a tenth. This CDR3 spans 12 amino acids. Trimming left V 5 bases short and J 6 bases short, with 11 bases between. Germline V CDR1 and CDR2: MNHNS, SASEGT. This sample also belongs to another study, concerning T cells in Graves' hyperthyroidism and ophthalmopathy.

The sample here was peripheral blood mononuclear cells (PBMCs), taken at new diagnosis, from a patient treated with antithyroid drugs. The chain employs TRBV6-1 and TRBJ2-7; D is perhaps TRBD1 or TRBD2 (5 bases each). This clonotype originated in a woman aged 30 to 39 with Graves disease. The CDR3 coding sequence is TGTGCCAGCAGTACCCCCGGGGCCGAGCAGTACTTC. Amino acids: CASSTPGAEQYF.